These 26 T cell receptor beta chains share one sample of origin, sequenced in a study of blood T cell repertoires in COVID-19. Profiling relied on immunoSEQ multiplex PCR, and the TCRdb table lists in-frame clones only, not all of them. The table records 200,000 or so clones, more than 80% of them present only once. Source material: peripheral blood. The receptors derive from a man between 25 and 39 years old with COVID-19, enrolled during active disease.

The gene calls are TRBV6-4 and TRBJ1-3; maybe TRBD1 (6 bases). Germline CDR1 reads MRHNA; CDR2 reads SNTAGT. The CDR3 covers 17 residues. Trimming left V 11 bases short and J 4 bases short, with 27 bases between. The CDR3 nucleotides read TGTGCCCGCGAACAACCAAAGCAGGGGCGGACGGGAAACACCATATATTTT. It translates to CAREQPKQGRTGNTIYF.

The rearrangement joins TRBV10-2 to TRBJ2-7; TRBD2 agrees at 9 bases. With V trimmed by 6 bases and J by 1 base, 4 bases remained unmatched. Germline assignment: CDR1 WSHSY and CDR2 SAAADI. This CDR3 spans 14 amino acids. CDR3 sequence (DNA): TGCGCCAGCAGAAAAACTAGCGGGTCCTACGAGCAGTACTTC. It codes for CASRKTSGSYEQYF.

In its sample, this clone was seen once. The chain employs TRBV6-5 and TRBJ1-1; possibly TRBD1 for D (6 bases). The CDR3 covers 14 residues. Germline V lookup: CDR1 MNHEY, CDR2 SVGAGI. The V and J ends lost 6 bases and 1 base respectively, with 12 bases between them. In nucleotides, the CDR3 is TGTGCCAGCAGCCCACAGGGACCGAACACTGAAGCTTTCTTT. Translation: CASSPQGPNTEAFF.

V and J are TRBV5-1 and TRBJ1-2, with 8 bases fitting TRBD1. The CDR3 sequence is 15 residues long. J gave up 4 bases and V 0 bases, and 5 bases lay outside the gene matches. CDR1 is SGHRS and CDR2 is YFSETQ in the germline V gene. The CDR3, as DNA: TGCGCCAGCAGCTTGGCCCTCACAGGGGGCTATGGCTACACCTTC. Its translation is CASSLALTGGYGYTF.

The chain uses TRBV6-2 or TRBV6-3 and TRBJ2-7; 9 bases agree with TRBD1. Germline V lookup: CDR1 MNHEY, CDR2 SVGEGT. V trimming: 2 bases; J trimming: 3 bases; junction bases outside the gene matches: 8. The CDR3 spans 16 residues. The CDR3 reads CASSYVWGQGVYEQYF. The CDR3 bases are TGTGCCAGCAGTTACGTTTGGGGACAGGGCGTCTACGAGCAGTACTTC.

The chain combines TRBV7-2 with TRBJ1-1; D might be TRBD1 (6 bases). Trimming stripped 4 bases from V and 1 base from J, with 13 bases between. The CDR3 is 15 amino acids. CDR1 and CDR2 (germline): SGHTA, FQGNSA. This CDR3 is CASSSRGRGNTEAFF. The DNA of the CDR3 is TGTGCCAGCAGCTCAAGGGGCAGGGGGAACACTGAAGCTTTCTTT. Full variable domain (rest looked up from reference TRBV7-2 and TRBJ1-1): GAGVSQSPSNKVTEKGKDVELRCDPISGHTALYWYRQSLGQGLEFLIYFQGNSAPDKSGLPSDRFSAERTGGSVSTLTIQRTQQEDSAVYLCASSSRGRGNTEAFFGQGTRLTVV.

The gene calls are TRBV5-1 and TRBJ1-1, with D possibly TRBD1 on 5 matching bases. Per the germline V gene, CDR1 is SGHRS and CDR2 is YFSETQ. The length of the CDR3 is 14 residues. V was trimmed by 0 bases and J by 6 bases, leaving 12 bases between them. CDR3 loop: CASSLVGGGSEAFF. CDR3 coding DNA: TGCGCCAGCAGCTTGGTCGGGGGAGGATCTGAAGCTTTCTTT.

The V call is TRBV27, the J call TRBJ1-1, with 11 nucleotides matching TRBD1. The CDR3 is 16 residues long. V was pared by 6 bases and J by 5 bases, with 11 bases of the junction left unmatched. Germline loops: CDR1 MNHEY, CDR2 SMNVEV (reference sequence). The CDR3 DNA reads TGTGCCAGCAGCCCCCCCGGGACAGGGGGGAAAACTGAAGCTTTCTTT. Amino acids: CASSPPGTGGKTEAFF.

V is TRBV7-6 and J is TRBJ2-2; no reliable D call. The CDR3 contains 18 residues. V was pared by 0 bases and J by 6 bases, with 20 bases between. Germline values: CDR1 SGHVS, CDR2 FNYEAQ. The CDR3 DNA sequence: TGTGCCAGCAGCTTAGCGAACGTTGGCGTACAGCTCTCCGGGGAGCTGTTTTTT. It encodes CASSLANVGVQLSGELFF.

The chain employs TRBV18 and TRBJ1-4; no clear D. V was pared by 2 bases and J by 8 bases, with 9 bases between. The germline V gene has CDR1 KGHSH and CDR2 LQKENI. The CDR3 has 13 residues. The CDR3 region is CASSPAVREKLFF. DNA of the CDR3: TGTGCCAGCTCACCAGCAGTACGAGAAAAACTGTTTTTT.

The chain uses TRBV5-1 and TRBJ2-1; the D gene is possibly TRBD2 (6 bases). Germline V CDR1 and CDR2: SGHRS, YFSETQ. The ends were cut back, 1 base at V and 0 bases at J, with 11 bases in the middle. The length of the CDR3 is 16 residues. Written as DNA, the CDR3 is TGCGCCAGCAGCTTGTCAGTCGGGAGCTCCTACAATGAGCAGTTCTTC. The encoded protein is CASSLSVGSSYNEQFF.

The chain employs TRBV4-3 and TRBJ2-1, with 8 bases aligning to TRBD2. V was pared by 0 bases and J by 3 bases, with 7 bases of the junction left unmatched. The CDR3 has 17 amino acids. Germline V gene data show CDR1 as LGHNA and CDR2 as YSLEER. For the CDR3, the DNA is TGCGCCAGCAGCCAAGATTTAGAGAGCGGGGGCTACAATGAGCAGTTCTTC. It translates to CASSQDLESGGYNEQFF.

The chain links TRBV5-1 to TRBJ1-3; D gene ambiguous. Germline CDR1 is SGHRS and CDR2 is YFSETQ. The germline V and J ends were trimmed by 1 base and 0 bases, with 17 bases remaining between them. This CDR3 spans 18 amino acids. CDR3 in amino acids: CASSLLSRKQASGNTIYF. Here the CDR3 DNA reads TGCGCCAGCAGCTTGTTGTCCAGGAAACAAGCCTCTGGAAACACCATATATTTT. Supplemented by reference TRBV5-1 and TRBJ1-3, the full variable domain reads KAGVTQTPRYLIKTRGQQVTLSCSPISGHRSVSWYQQTPGQGLQFLFEYFSETQRNKGNFPGRFSGRQFSNSRSEMNVSTLELGDSALYLCASSLLSRKQASGNTIYFGEGSWLTVV.

V is TRBV7-8 and J is TRBJ1-5; D is uncertain. Germline CDR1 SGHVS, CDR2 FQNEAQ. The germline V and J ends were trimmed by 3 bases and 0 bases, with 9 bases remaining between them. CDR3 size: 15 residues. The DNA of the CDR3 is TGTGCCAGCAGCTTGGGAGTTTATAGCAATCAGCCCCAGCATTTT. Translation: CASSLGVYSNQPQHF.

The gene calls are TRBV5-4 and TRBJ1-5; 9 bases line up with TRBD1. The length of the CDR3 is 18 residues. Germline V gene sequence: CDR1 SGHNT, CDR2 YYREEE (reference sequence). The J segment lost 2 bases and the V segment lost 0 bases, leaving 9 bases of the junction unmatched. The CDR3 DNA follows: TGTGCCAGCAGCTTGGACAGGGGGCCTTATGTGGGCAATCAGCCCCAGCATTTT. Protein sequence: CASSLDRGPYVGNQPQHF.

CDR3 coding DNA: TGTGCCAGCAGTTTAAGAGGGATCAGCAATCAGCCCCAGCATTTT. This gives the protein CASSLRGISNQPQHF. The chain is built from TRBV28 and TRBJ1-5; D is unclear. This CDR3 is built from 15 residues. Trimming stripped 2 bases from V and 1 base from J, with 9 bases between. Germline CDR1 reads MDHEN; CDR2 reads SYDVKM.

The V call is TRBV7-9, the J call TRBJ2-7; perhaps TRBD1 as D (5 bases). The CDR3 runs to 14 residues. V dropped 6 bases and J dropped 3 bases, with 15 bases sitting between them. Germline CDR1 is SEHNR and CDR2 is FQNEAQ (reference sequence). CDR3 bases: TGTGCCAGCAGTTCCTACGACAGAAGCTACGAGCAGTACTTC. Translation gives CASSSYDRSYEQYF.

V usage is TRBV4-2 and J usage is TRBJ1-2; 8 bases map to TRBD1. This CDR3 is built from 14 residues. With V trimmed by 0 bases and J by 8 bases, 5 bases remained unmatched. Germline CDR1 and CDR2: LGHNA and YNFKEQ. The CDR3 DNA follows: TGTGCCAGCAGCCAAGATCAGGGGGCTAAGGGCTACACCTTC. This sequence encodes CASSQDQGAKGYTF.

The J gene is TRBJ2-1, the V gene TRBV7-2; 11 bases agree with TRBD2. Looked up from germline, CDR1 is SGHTA and CDR2 is FQGNSA. V was pared by 2 bases and J by 9 bases, with 9 bases of the junction left unmatched. This CDR3 has 16 residues. Here the CDR3 reads CASSLKLAGVLGEQFF. Here the CDR3 DNA reads TGTGCCAGCAGCTTAAAACTAGCGGGAGTTCTCGGTGAGCAGTTCTTC.

This rearrangement joins TRBV5-1 to TRBJ1-5; D ambiguous. CDR3 size: 16 residues. Per germline, CDR1 SGHRS and CDR2 YFSETQ. Trimming removed 0 bases at V and 0 bases at J, with 10 bases between. The CDR3 spells CASSLDQVDSNQPQHF. The DNA for the CDR3 is TGCGCCAGCAGCTTGGACCAGGTTGATAGCAATCAGCCCCAGCATTTT.

V gene TRBV7-9 combines with J gene TRBJ1-2; TRBD1 matches 8 bases. From germline, CDR1 is SEHNR and CDR2 FQNEAQ (reference sequence). The junction had 2 bases not matched to a gene; V was cut back by 4 bases and J by 7 bases. The CDR3 totals 12 residues. Here the CDR3 DNA reads TGTGCCAGCAGCTCAGGGGGCTCTGGCTACACCTTC. It is translated as CASSSGGSGYTF.

The rearrangement links TRBV7-2 to TRBJ2-3, with 8 positions matching TRBD2. Trimming took 2 bases from V and 1 from J; bases not matched to a gene: 8. CDR3 length equals 17 residues. From germline, CDR1 is SGHTA and CDR2 FQGNSA. CDR3 protein: CASSLFYGRAGTDTQYF. As DNA, the CDR3 is TGTGCCAGCAGCTTATTTTACGGGAGGGCCGGCACAGATACGCAGTATTTT. The entire variable domain, with the rest obtained from reference TRBV7-2 and TRBJ2-3, is as follows: GAGVSQSPSNKVTEKGKDVELRCDPISGHTALYWYRQSLGQGLEFLIYFQGNSAPDKSGLPSDRFSAERTGGSVSTLTIQRTQQEDSAVYLCASSLFYGRAGTDTQYFGPGTRLTVL.

The V call is TRBV6-5, the J call TRBJ2-7; a weak D match, TRBD1 (5 bases). Germline V gene data show CDR1 as MNHEY and CDR2 as SVGAGI. Trimming left V 7 bases short and J 1 base short, with 14 bases between. The CDR3 extends over 14 amino acids. CDR3 nucleotides: TGTGCCAGCATGGAACAGGTGGGTTCCTACGAGCAGTACTTC. Translated: CASMEQVGSYEQYF.

The chain has TRBV6-2 or TRBV6-3 and TRBJ1-2, with 9 nucleotides matching TRBD1. The CDR3 totals 15 residues. Germline V gives CDR1 MNHEY, CDR2 SVGEGT. J gave up 8 bases and V 5 bases, and 12 bases lay outside the gene matches. CDR3 sequence: CASSDPGTGFGGYTF. The DNA of the CDR3 is TGTGCCAGCAGTGACCCAGGGACAGGGTTCGGCGGCTACACCTTC.

CDR3 DNA sequence: TGTGCCAGCTCACCAGGGGGGGGAACGAATGGCTACACCTTC. Translation gives CASSPGGGTNGYTF. The chain employs TRBV18 and TRBJ1-2, with D possibly being TRBD1 (5 bases). The V and J ends lost 2 bases and 6 bases respectively, with 13 bases between them. The CDR3 is 14 amino acids. The V gene's germline CDR1 is KGHSH and CDR2 LQKENI.

The chain joins TRBV9 to TRBJ1-6, with TRBD1 identical over 7 bases. Trimming took 3 bases from V and 0 from J; bases not matched to a gene: 6. CDR1 and CDR2 from the germline V gene are SGDLS and YYNGEE. The length of the CDR3 is 17 residues. CDR3 nucleotides: TGTGCCAGCAGCGCTCGACAGGGAAGCTCCTATAATTCACCCCTCCACTTT. This codes for CASSARQGSSYNSPLHF.